Listed below are T cell receptor beta chains from one sample, sequenced in a study of CD8+ T cells in alopecia areata. The data were produced by immunoSEQ multiplex PCR, yet TCRdb's version contains in-frame clones alone and is incomplete. The top ten clones hold 1% to 1.5% of a sample with approximately 210,000 clones, around 65% of them seen once. The specimen was CD4+ T cells sorted from blood, collected at week 44, from a patient treated with tofacitinib. The receptors were sampled from a human donor with alopecia areata. Both conserved end residues are part of each CDR3. A D gene is named only where the DNA matches it firmly. Rows give clone size only sometimes, using once, few, many, or a class for an expanded clone.

v_gene: TRBV30
len: 17
abundance: few
d_gene: TRBD2
j_gene: TRBJ2-1
CDR3nt: TGTGCCGCCGCGGGACTAGCGGGGGCGCCGGGATACAATGAGCAGTTCTTC
CDR3aa: CAAAGLAGAPGYNEQFF

v_gene: TRBV7-3
len: 20
abundance: few
d_gene: TRBD2
j_gene: TRBJ2-7
CDR3nt: TGTGCCAGCAGCTTATACGGGAACACCGGGACTAGCGGGGGGGCCCGAGAGCAGTACTTC
CDR3aa: CASSLYGNTGTSGGAREQYF

v_gene: TRBV4-1
len: 15
abundance: .
d_gene: .
j_gene: TRBJ2-7
CDR3nt: TGCGCCAGCAGCCAATCTTCCTGGACAGAGTACGAGCAGTACTTC
CDR3aa: CASSQSSWTEYEQYF

v_gene: TRBV29-1
len: 10
abundance: few
d_gene: .
j_gene: TRBJ2-1
CDR3nt: TGCAGCGTTGGAGACAATGAGCAGTTCTTC
CDR3aa: CSVGDNEQFF

v_gene: TRBV7-2
len: 16
abundance: few
d_gene: TRBD1
j_gene: TRBJ2-3
CDR3nt: TGTGCCAGCAGCCCGAGGGACAGGGGGCGGACAGATACGCAGTATTTT
CDR3aa: CASSPRDRGRTDTQYF

v_gene: TRBV19
len: 15
abundance: .
d_gene: .
j_gene: TRBJ2-3
CDR3nt: TGTGCCAGTAGTTCACAGCGGGTCCCCACAGATACGCAGTATTTT
CDR3aa: CASSSQRVPTDTQYF

v_gene: TRBV19
len: 15
abundance: few
d_gene: TRBD1
j_gene: TRBJ1-1
CDR3nt: TGTGCCAGTCGAAACAGGGACAGCCCAGCCGCTGAAGCTTTCTTT
CDR3aa: CASRNRDSPAAEAFF

v_gene: TRBV5-1
len: 11
abundance: .
d_gene: .
j_gene: TRBJ2-2
CDR3nt: TGCGCCAGCAGCTTGGACGGGGAGCTGTTTTTT
CDR3aa: CASSLDGELFF

v_gene: TRBV30
len: 13
abundance: .
d_gene: .
j_gene: TRBJ2-2
CDR3nt: TGTGCCTGGACTTCCCAGAACACCGGGGAGCTGTTTTTT
CDR3aa: CAWTSQNTGELFF

v_gene: TRBV25-1
len: 16
abundance: once
d_gene: .
j_gene: TRBJ1-1
CDR3nt: TGTGCCAGCAGTGAATATGAAGGCCCAGAGAACACTGAAGCTTTCTTT
CDR3aa: CASSEYEGPENTEAFF

v_gene: TRBV28
len: 12
abundance: few
d_gene: .
j_gene: TRBJ2-1
CDR3nt: TGTGCCAGCAGCCAATCCTACAATGAGCAGTTCTTC
CDR3aa: CASSQSYNEQFF

v_gene: TRBV7-2
len: 15
abundance: .
d_gene: .
j_gene: TRBJ1-6
CDR3nt: TGTGCCAGCAGCTTATTGCCCAGACCCAATTCACCCCTCCACTTT
CDR3aa: CASSLLPRPNSPLHF

v_gene: TRBV7-9
len: 18
abundance: .
d_gene: TRBD1
j_gene: TRBJ2-2
CDR3nt: TGTGCCAGCAGCTCAACCGGGACAGGGCCTAGTGGGGCCGGGGAGCTGTTTTTT
CDR3aa: CASSSTGTGPSGAGELFF

v_gene: TRBV6-6
len: 13
abundance: .
d_gene: .
j_gene: TRBJ1-5
CDR3nt: TGTGCTAGCGGAGGGTACGGCAATCAGCCCCAGCATTTT
CDR3aa: CASGGYGNQPQHF

v_gene: TRBV2
len: 14
abundance: few
d_gene: .
j_gene: TRBJ2-2
CDR3nt: TGTGCCAGCAGTGACCAGGGCTACACCGGGGAGCTGTTTTTT
CDR3aa: CASSDQGYTGELFF

v_gene: TRBV9
len: 13
abundance: once
d_gene: .
j_gene: TRBJ1-1
CDR3nt: TGTGCCAGCAGCGTAGTAGAGGACAGCGAAGCTTTCTTT
CDR3aa: CASSVVEDSEAFF

v_gene: TRBV4-1
len: 18
abundance: .
d_gene: .
j_gene: TRBJ1-4
CDR3nt: TGCGCCAGCAGCCAAGATCCCACACACGGAATTAGGGATGAAAAACTGTTTTTT
CDR3aa: CASSQDPTHGIRDEKLFF

v_gene: TRBV6-5
len: 15
abundance: .
d_gene: .
j_gene: TRBJ1-6
CDR3nt: TGTGCCAGCAGTTACGACAGTCGAAGTGATTCACCCCTCTACTTT
CDR3aa: CASSYDSRSDSPLYF

v_gene: TRBV11-2
len: 14
abundance: once
d_gene: TRBD2
j_gene: TRBJ2-7
CDR3nt: TGTGCCAGCACACTGAAGCGGGACTCCTACGAGCAGTACTTC
CDR3aa: CASTLKRDSYEQYF

v_gene: TRBV29-1
len: 12
abundance: .
d_gene: .
j_gene: TRBJ1-2
CDR3nt: TGCAGCGTTGGGACGGACAACTATGGCTACACCTTC
CDR3aa: CSVGTDNYGYTF

v_gene: TRBV29-1
len: 15
abundance: .
d_gene: .
j_gene: TRBJ2-2
CDR3nt: TGCAGCGTTGTGGCAGGGGTTGGTACCACCGGGGAGCTGTTTTTT
CDR3aa: CSVVAGVGTTGELFF

v_gene: TRBV19
len: 14
abundance: many
d_gene: .
j_gene: TRBJ2-1
CDR3nt: TGTGCCAGCGGCGGGACTGCGACGGGAAATGAGCAGTTCTTC
CDR3aa: CASGGTATGNEQFF

v_gene: TRBV5-1
len: 15
abundance: .
d_gene: .
j_gene: TRBJ2-7
CDR3nt: TGCGCCAGCAGCCCCGGGACGCCAGGGTTCTACGAGCAGTACTTC
CDR3aa: CASSPGTPGFYEQYF

v_gene: TRBV30
len: 13
abundance: .
d_gene: .
j_gene: TRBJ2-2
CDR3nt: TGTGCCTCTCGGGGGCATCAGAGCGGGGAGCTGTTTTTT
CDR3aa: CASRGHQSGELFF

v_gene: TRBV29-1
len: 12
abundance: .
d_gene: .
j_gene: TRBJ1-1
CDR3nt: TGCAGCGTTGAACCGGGTAACACTGAAGCTTTCTTT
CDR3aa: CSVEPGNTEAFF

v_gene: TRBV4-3
len: 16
abundance: .
d_gene: TRBD1
j_gene: TRBJ1-1
CDR3nt: TGCGCCAGCAGCCAAGAGGCGGCAGGGGGTTGGACTGAAGCTTTCTTT
CDR3aa: CASSQEAAGGWTEAFF

v_gene: TRBV6-5
len: 13
abundance: few
d_gene: .
j_gene: TRBJ1-1
CDR3nt: TGTGCCATATCGACTTATGATGTTACTGAAGCTTTCTTT
CDR3aa: CAISTYDVTEAFF

v_gene: TRBV23-1
len: 16
abundance: .
d_gene: .
j_gene: TRBJ2-7
CDR3nt: TGCGCCAGCATCCGGGGTCGCCCTCCGAGGGTCTACGAGCAGTACTTC
CDR3aa: CASIRGRPPRVYEQYF

v_gene: TRBV7-2
len: 15
abundance: .
d_gene: .
j_gene: TRBJ1-6
CDR3nt: TGTGCCAGCAGCTTAGCAGGGGGCTATAATTCACCCCTCCACTTT
CDR3aa: CASSLAGGYNSPLHF

v_gene: TRBV29-1
len: 12
abundance: .
d_gene: .
j_gene: TRBJ2-7
CDR3nt: TGCAGCGTCCCCCAGGGTCGTGGCGAGCAGTACTTC
CDR3aa: CSVPQGRGEQYF

v_gene: TRBV14
len: 16
abundance: .
d_gene: .
j_gene: TRBJ1-4
CDR3nt: TGTGCCAGCAGCCAAGACCCGACTGGGGAGAGCGAAAAACTGTTTTTT
CDR3aa: CASSQDPTGESEKLFF

v_gene: TRBV12-5
len: 12
abundance: few
d_gene: .
j_gene: TRBJ2-3
CDR3nt: TGTGCTAGTGGTTTGGTAGTGGAGACGCAGTATTTT
CDR3aa: CASGLVVETQYF

v_gene: TRBV2
len: 18
abundance: .
d_gene: TRBD1
j_gene: TRBJ1-5
CDR3nt: TGTGCCAGCAGCGGATACTTGGGGACAGTCTATAGCAATCAGCCCCAGCATTTT
CDR3aa: CASSGYLGTVYSNQPQHF

v_gene: TRBV2
len: 16
abundance: .
d_gene: TRBD2
j_gene: TRBJ2-4
CDR3nt: TGTGCCAGCAGTGCTTTTTCAGGACTAGCGGGGGATCTTCAGTACTTC
CDR3aa: CASSAFSGLAGDLQYF

v_gene: TRBV29-1
len: 13
abundance: .
d_gene: .
j_gene: TRBJ2-7
CDR3nt: TGCAGCGTTGCGGGGCGGAATTCCTACGAGCAGTACTTC
CDR3aa: CSVAGRNSYEQYF

v_gene: TRBV6-5
len: 14
abundance: few
d_gene: .
j_gene: TRBJ2-1
CDR3nt: TGTGCCAGCAGTTACTGGGGCAGGGCCAATGAGCAGTTCTTC
CDR3aa: CASSYWGRANEQFF

v_gene: TRBV30
len: 13
abundance: .
d_gene: .
j_gene: TRBJ1-1
CDR3nt: TGTGCCTGGAGTCCAGGGTTAAACACTGAAGCTTTCTTT
CDR3aa: CAWSPGLNTEAFF

v_gene: TRBV5-1
len: 15
abundance: .
d_gene: .
j_gene: TRBJ1-6
CDR3nt: TGCGCCAGCAGCCCCGACTTCCAACTCAGTTCACCCCTCCACTTT
CDR3aa: CASSPDFQLSSPLHF

v_gene: TRBV7-7
len: 17
abundance: .
d_gene: .
j_gene: TRBJ2-3
CDR3nt: TGTGCCAGCAGCTTAGCGAGCCCAACACCGAGCACAGATACGCAGTATTTT
CDR3aa: CASSLASPTPSTDTQYF

v_gene: TRBV6-5
len: 14
abundance: .
d_gene: .
j_gene: TRBJ1-5
CDR3nt: TGTGCCAGCAGACCCGACAGGAACAATCAGCCCCAGCATTTT
CDR3aa: CASRPDRNNQPQHF

v_gene: TRBV19
len: 14
abundance: .
d_gene: TRBD1
j_gene: TRBJ1-5
CDR3nt: TGTGCCAGTACTCCGGGACAGGGTAATCAGCCCCAGCATTTT
CDR3aa: CASTPGQGNQPQHF